Presented here are 16 T cell receptor beta chains from one specimen sequenced in a study of blood T cells in healthy people across ages. It was with a sample-barcoded 5' primer and a J-beta primer mix that a second PCR of roughly 7 to 12 cycles was run. One entry per CDR3 protein results from TCRdb running MiXCR on the 5' RACE reads. The sample holds around 970,000 distinct CDR3 sequences; around 54% are singletons and the top ten take around 21%. Material for sequencing was blood. Receptor source: a woman aged 55-70 years in good health.

V and J are TRBV7-9 and TRBJ2-5; D might be TRBD1 or TRBD2, each matching 5 bases. From germline, CDR1 is SEHNR and CDR2 FQNEAQ (reference sequence). With 5 bases removed from V and 4 bases from J, the gap between germline ends came to 11 bases. The CDR3 has 13 residues. The DNA of the CDR3 is TGTGCCAGCAGCGTAAATGGGGGAGAGACCCAGTACTTC. Encoded protein: CASSVNGGETQYF.

The table lists this clonotype with a few counts. J is TRBJ2-7 and V is TRBV12-3 or TRBV12-4, with D perhaps TRBD1 (5 bases). The CDR3 has 13 amino acids. Trimming cost V 5 bases and J 2 bases, with 10 bases left between them. The CDR3 nucleotides read TGTGCCAGCAGTACCACAGGCACCTACGAGCAGTACTTC. Protein: CASSTTGTYEQYF.

The chain employs TRBV4-1 and TRBJ2-1; 8 bases fit TRBD2. The J call may be in error: the DNA end matches TRBJ2-7 better. Per germline, CDR1 MGHRA and CDR2 YSYEKL. The CDR3 extends over 15 amino acids. CDR3 sequence: CASSLSGNSYNEQYF. In DNA, the CDR3 is TGCGCCAGCAGCCTTAGCGGGAACTCCTACAATGAGCAGTACTTC.

In this sample, this clonotype turned up a few times. This rearrangement joins TRBV11-3 to TRBJ2-1; 8 bases align to TRBD2. The ends lost 1 base at V and 3 bases at J; junction bases unmatched: 8. CDR1 and CDR2 from the germline V gene are SGHNT and YENEEA. CDR3 length: 17 residues. Written as DNA, the CDR3 is TGTGCCAGCAGCTTAGGTGTTCAGCGGGAGAACTACAATGAGCAGTTCTTC. It is translated as CASSLGVQRENYNEQFF.

In this sample, this clonotype turned up a few times. The gene calls are TRBV6-1 and TRBJ2-3; D is possibly TRBD2 (5 bases). This CDR3 has 16 residues. Germline V gene data show CDR1 as MNHNS and CDR2 as SASEGT. With 4 bases removed from V and 1 base from J, the gap between germline ends came to 15 bases. CDR3 amino acids: CASSGTAAWGTDTQYF. The CDR3 region has the DNA TGTGCCAGCAGTGGTACAGCGGCTTGGGGCACAGATACGCAGTATTTT.

The chain is built from TRBV20-1 and TRBJ2-5; maybe TRBD1 (6 bases). Germline V CDR1 and CDR2: DFQATT, SNEGSKA (reference sequence). V was trimmed by 8 bases and J by 5 bases, leaving 21 bases between them. There are 14 residues in the CDR3. The CDR3 region is CSSAPGGGLETQYF. As DNA, the CDR3 is TGCAGTTCTGCCCCGGGTGGGGGCTTGGAGACCCAGTACTTC.

The sample holds a few counts of this clonotype. The genes are TRBV29-1 and TRBJ2-5; the match to TRBD1 covers 7 bases. The trim removed 8 bases at V and 4 bases at J, leaving 13 bases unmatched. Per germline, CDR1 SQVTM and CDR2 ANQGSEA. This CDR3 is built from 14 residues. The CDR3 nucleotides read TGCAGCAGTACTCCCAGGGGGTTGAGAGAGACCCAGTACTTC. It yields the protein CSSTPRGLRETQYF.

This clonotype was seen just once. The J gene is TRBJ2-4, the V gene TRBV10-2; possibly TRBD1 for D (8 bases). The end of the DNA aligns better with TRBJ2-5, so the J call may be wrong. Germline V gene sequence: CDR1 WSHSY, CDR2 SAAADI. The CDR3 consists of 15 residues. CDR3 amino acids: CASSLPDREGETQYF. CDR3 nucleotides: TGCGCCAGCAGTCTCCCGGACAGGGAGGGGGAGACCCAGTACTTC.

The CDR3 region is CASSLLTGQGNEKLFF. Here the CDR3 DNA reads TGCGCCAGCAGCTTGTTGACTGGGCAGGGAAATGAAAAACTGTTTTTT. The chain couples TRBV5-1 to TRBJ1-4; a possible D gene is TRBD1 (5 bases). Germline V gene data show CDR1 as SGHRS and CDR2 as YFSETQ. The germline V and J ends were trimmed by 1 base and 5 bases, with 15 bases remaining between them. The CDR3 has 16 amino acids.

The chain couples TRBV29-1 to TRBJ2-1; D not resolved. CDR1 SQVTM and CDR2 ANQGSEA come from the germline V gene. The CDR3 totals 15 residues. The V end lost 2 bases, the J end lost 0 bases, and 11 bases lay between the germline ends. CDR3: CSVEPALSSYNEQFF. DNA of the CDR3: TGCAGCGTTGAACCAGCGCTGAGCTCCTACAATGAGCAGTTCTTC.

This clonotype occurred a few times. The chain joins TRBV14 to TRBJ2-5; 7 bases line up with TRBD2. Unmatched junction bases numbered 22, after V lost 1 base and J lost 11 bases. The CDR3 is 18 amino acids. Germline-derived CDR1 and CDR2 are SGHDN and FVKESK. CDR3 bases: TGTGCCAGCAGCCAAGTCGTGGGTTTTGGGACTAAGAACAATGAGCAGTACTTC. This encodes CASSQVVGFGTKNNEQYF.

This clonotype was picked up many times. V usage is TRBV3-1 and J usage is TRBJ2-5; the D call may be TRBD1 or TRBD2 (5 bases each). The germline V gene encodes CDR1 LGHDT and CDR2 YNNKEL (reference sequence). Trimming stripped 6 bases from V and 2 bases from J, with 16 bases between. The CDR3 runs 15 residues. The CDR3 DNA sequence: TGTGCCAGCAGTCCTACTAGTAGGGGACAAGAGACCCAGTACTTC. It specifies CASSPTSRGQETQYF.

The V call is TRBV5-1, the J call TRBJ2-5, with 7 bases lining up with TRBD1. TRBJ2-7 matches the DNA end more closely, so the J call is doubtful. Germline CDR1 and CDR2: SGHRS and YFSETQ. This CDR3 is built from 16 residues. CDR3 loop: CASSLDLGTANYEQYF. Written as DNA, the CDR3 is TGCGCCAGCAGCTTGGATCTCGGGACAGCAAATTACGAGCAGTACTTC.

This chain connects TRBV6-6 to TRBJ1-1; no clear D gene. The germline CDR1 and CDR2 sequences are MNHNY and SVGAGI (reference sequence). CDR3 size: 14 residues. The V end lost 7 bases, the J end lost 0 bases, and 12 bases lay between the germline ends. CDR3: CASTQNKMNTEAFF. The CDR3 bases are TGTGCCAGCACTCAAAACAAGATGAACACTGAAGCTTTCTTT.

Only a few counts were recorded for this clonotype. The genes are TRBV7-2 and TRBJ2-5; 9 nucleotides align to TRBD2. Germline CDR1 reads SGHTA; CDR2 reads FQGNSA. The CDR3 length is 15 residues. V was pared by 1 base and J by 5 bases, with 5 bases of the junction left unmatched. Here the CDR3 DNA reads TGTGCCAGCAGCTTAGTAGCGGGAGAGATGGAGACCCAGTACTTC. It specifies CASSLVAGEMETQYF.

CDR3 loop: CSARPTHEREGSLGNEQFF. CDR3 in DNA: TGCAGTGCTAGACCTACGCACGAGCGGGAGGGATCCTTGGGGAATGAGCAGTTCTTC. The gene calls are TRBV20-1 and TRBJ2-1, with 10 bases fitting TRBD2. CDR3 length equals 19 residues. Germline V gene sequence: CDR1 DFQATT, CDR2 SNEGSKA (reference sequence). V gave up 2 bases and J gave up 7 bases; unmatched junction bases: 20.